The 20 T cell receptor beta chains below all came from one sample that was sequenced in a study of T cell responses to AZD1222 COVID-19 vaccine. Repertoires were generated with immunoSEQ multiplex PCR, while TCRdb's copy carries only in-frame clones and drops some. The repertoire consists of 97,000 or so clones, with about 88% occurring once and the leading ten covering approximately 5.1%. The sample consisted of peripheral blood, taken on day 0 of AZD1222 vaccination. Source of these receptors: an adult in good health.

This rearrangement joins TRBV5-6 to TRBJ2-3; D may correspond to TRBD1 or TRBD2 (7 bases each). Per the germline V gene, CDR1 is SGHDT and CDR2 is YYEEEE. The CDR3 contains 14 residues. V lost 4 bases, J lost 2 bases, and 11 bases lay in between. DNA for the CDR3: TGTGCCAGCAGCCAGGGGGACTACACAGATACGCAGTATTTT. Protein: CASSQGDYTDTQYF.

The chain links TRBV2 to TRBJ2-1; TRBD2 matches at 10 bases. There are 16 residues in the CDR3. Germline V gene data show CDR1 as SNHLY and CDR2 as FYNNEI. V lost 6 bases to trimming and J lost 9 bases; unmatched junction nucleotides: 14. Here the CDR3 reads CASRARLAGGTVEQFF. The DNA of the CDR3 is TGTGCCAGCAGGGCCCGCTTAGCGGGAGGCACCGTTGAGCAGTTCTTC.

This clone has just a few counts. The J gene is TRBJ1-2, the V gene TRBV12-3 or TRBV12-4; 10 bases agree with TRBD1. The CDR3 length is 13 residues. V lost 5 bases to trimming and J lost 7 bases; unmatched junction nucleotides: 4. Written as DNA, the CDR3 is TGTGCCAGCAGTCCAGGGACAGGGGCTGGCTACACCTTC. Its protein product is CASSPGTGAGYTF.

V and J are TRBV19 and TRBJ2-2, with D tentatively TRBD2 (6 bases). CDR1 LNHDA and CDR2 SQIVND come from the germline V gene (reference sequence). The germline V and J ends were trimmed by 5 bases and 5 bases, with 21 bases remaining between them. The CDR3 is 17 amino acids. The CDR3 protein is CASSQVEGRWVTGELFF. Here the CDR3 DNA reads TGTGCCAGTAGTCAAGTGGAGGGCCGCTGGGTTACCGGGGAGCTGTTTTTT.

The chain links TRBV9 to TRBJ2-3; TRBD2 agrees at 7 bases. CDR1 is SGDLS, CDR2 YYNGEE, per germline. The CDR3 has 15 residues. V trimming: 1 base; J trimming: 2 bases; junction bases outside the gene matches: 4. In DNA form, the CDR3 reads TGTGCCAGCAGCGTAAGCGGGACGGACACAGATACGCAGTATTTT. Its translation is CASSVSGTDTDTQYF.

The chain carries TRBV5-1 and TRBJ2-5; TRBD2 matches at 9 bases. Trimming cost V 2 bases and J 1 base; bases outside gene matches: 3. CDR1 is SGHRS, CDR2 YFSETQ, per germline. This CDR3 comprises 15 residues. DNA of the CDR3: TGCGCCAGCAGCTTTTTAGCGGGAGCCCAAGAGACCCAGTACTTC. Translating it yields CASSFLAGAQETQYF.

The V call is TRBV29-1, the J call TRBJ1-1, with D perhaps TRBD1 (5 bases). This CDR3 has 12 amino acids. V was shortened by 4 bases and J by 4 bases, with 10 bases between the two germline ends. Germline V CDR1 and CDR2: SQVTM, ANQGSEA. As DNA, the CDR3 is TGCAGCGTTGCCGGGGGAACCACTGAAGCTTTCTTT. Protein sequence: CSVAGGTTEAFF. Supplemented by reference TRBV29-1 and TRBJ1-1, the full variable domain reads SAVISQKPSRDICQRGTSLTIQCQVDSQVTMMFWYRQQPGQSLTLIATANQGSEATYESGFVIDKFPISRPNLTFSTLTVSNMSPEDSSIYLCSVAGGTTEAFFGQGTRLTVV.

V gene TRBV18 combines with J gene TRBJ2-7, with D possibly TRBD1 on 8 matching bases. CDR1 is KGHSH, CDR2 LQKENI, per germline. The CDR3 loop spans 13 amino acids. The V end was cut by 4 bases, the J end by 6 bases, with 13 bases between. This chain's CDR3 is CASSQDREGEQYF. CDR3 bases: TGTGCCAGCTCACAGGACAGGGAGGGCGAGCAGTACTTC.

The chain is built from TRBV6-2 or TRBV6-3 and TRBJ1-1; TRBD1 aligns across 8 bases. The CDR3 length is 15 residues. The germline CDR1 and CDR2 sequences are MNHEY and SVGEGT. Losses at the gene ends were 0 bases for V and 1 base for J; bases not matched to a gene: 1. The DNA for the CDR3 is TGTGCCAGCAGTTACTCGACAGGGGCGAACACTGAAGCTTTCTTT. Protein product: CASSYSTGANTEAFF.

The chain links TRBV6-2 or TRBV6-3 to TRBJ1-5; D unresolved. V lost 4 bases and J lost 1, with 5 bases in between. CDR1 and CDR2 (germline): MNHEY, SVGEGT. The CDR3 loop spans 13 amino acids. CDR3 amino acids: CASSLGSNQPQHF. DNA for the CDR3: TGTGCCAGCAGTTTAGGCAGCAATCAGCCCCAGCATTTT.

CDR3 sequence: CASSRTPNYGYTF. The CDR3, as DNA: TGTGCCAGCAGTCGTACCCCTAACTATGGCTACACCTTC. The chain links TRBV28 to TRBJ1-2; D remains ambiguous. V gave up 5 bases and J gave up 0 bases, with 7 bases separating them. The CDR3 extends over 13 amino acids. CDR1 and CDR2 from the germline V gene are MDHEN and SYDVKM.

This clone was picked up a small number of times. This chain joins TRBV30 and TRBJ2-4; the match to TRBD2 covers 9 bases. V was clipped by 0 bases and J by 0 bases; unmatched bases: 0. Germline CDR1 GTSNPN, CDR2 SVGIG (reference sequence). The CDR3 length is 15 residues. CDR3 sequence: CAWSVLAGAKNIQYF. The CDR3 region has the DNA TGTGCCTGGAGTGTACTAGCGGGAGCCAAAAACATTCAGTACTTC.

This chain's CDR3 is CASSGMGQGVSYEQYF. Here the CDR3 DNA reads TGCGCCAGCAGCGGGATGGGACAGGGGGTCTCCTACGAGCAGTACTTC. The rearrangement links TRBV5-1 to TRBJ2-7; 11 bases match TRBD1. Losses at the gene ends were 4 bases for V and 0 bases for J; bases not matched to a gene: 6. This CDR3 spans 16 amino acids. Germline values: CDR1 SGHRS, CDR2 YFSETQ.

On this clone itself: The identical CDR3 is also encoded by other nucleotide sequences in the sample. The CDR3 DNA reads as TGTGCCAGCAGGAAAGGGGGAGTAAACAATGAGCAGTTCTTC. The encoded protein is CASRKGGVNNEQFF. The chain joins TRBV27 to TRBJ2-1, with a possible D match to TRBD1 (6 bases). Germline V lookup: CDR1 MNHEY, CDR2 SMNVEV (reference sequence). This CDR3 region has 14 residues. The V end was cut by 6 bases, the J end by 5 bases, with 14 bases between.

The chain uses TRBV6-1 and TRBJ1-2; 9 bases are shared with TRBD1. CDR1 is MNHNS, CDR2 SASEGT, per germline. The CDR3 has 16 residues. J lost 2 bases, V lost 1 base, and 5 bases had no gene match. The DNA for the CDR3 is TGTGCCAGCAGTGAAGAACAGGGGGCGCGCAACTATGGCTACACCTTC. Its translation is CASSEEQGARNYGYTF.

The V gene is TRBV9, the J gene TRBJ2-2, with D unresolved. CDR3 length equals 14 residues. Germline V lookup: CDR1 SGDLS, CDR2 YYNGEE. V shed 5 bases and J shed 3 bases, with 11 bases lying between them. CDR3 region: CASRNPPDTGELFF. CDR3 in DNA: TGTGCCAGCAGAAATCCCCCCGACACCGGGGAGCTGTTTTTT. The full variable domain, completed using reference TRBV9 and TRBJ2-2, is DSGVTQTPKHLITATGQRVTLRCSPRSGDLSVYWYQQSLDQGLQFLIQYYNGEERAKGNILERFSAQQFPDLHSELNLSSLELGDSALYFCASRNPPDTGELFFGEGSRLTVL.

This clone was observed a handful of times. This sequence joins TRBV6-5 and TRBJ1-1; D uncertain. The CDR3 spans 12 residues. CDR1 is MNHEY and CDR2 is SVGAGI in the germline V gene. V was clipped by 4 bases and J by 1 base, with 4 bases between them. The CDR3, as DNA: TGTGCCAGCAGTTCCGCGAACACTGAAGCTTTCTTT. Translation gives CASSSANTEAFF.

The chain joins TRBV28 to TRBJ1-2; D may be TRBD1 (5 bases). CDR1 is MDHEN, CDR2 SYDVKM, per germline. The CDR3 totals 16 residues. Deletions cut 1 base from V and 5 bases from J, with 17 bases between. The CDR3 DNA follows: TGTGCCAGCAGTTTATTACTGGACACGGGGCCTTATGGCTACACCTTC. This codes for CASSLLLDTGPYGYTF.

CDR3 sequence (DNA): TGTGCCAGCAGCTTAGATCGACAGGGGAGAGGAAACACCATATATTTT. Translating it yields CASSLDRQGRGNTIYF. V and J are TRBV7-2 and TRBJ1-3; 8 nucleotides align to TRBD1. CDR1 and CDR2 (germline): SGHTA, FQGNSA. The CDR3 is 16 amino acids. V lost 1 base and J lost 4; bases outside the gene matches: 6.

The chain carries TRBV30 and TRBJ2-3, with D unclear. The CDR3 contains 14 residues. The V end was cut by 0 bases, the J end by 0 bases, with 7 bases between. Germline V gene data show CDR1 as GTSNPN and CDR2 as SVGIG (reference sequence). The CDR3 DNA reads TGTGCCTGGAGTGTATTGGTTAGCACAGATACGCAGTATTTT. This gives the protein CAWSVLVSTDTQYF.